The rows below give T cell receptor beta chains drawn from one sample of a study of blood T cell repertoires in COVID-19. Profiling relied on immunoSEQ multiplex PCR, and the TCRdb table lists in-frame clones only, not all of them. The table includes just over 95,000 clones, about 80% detected once. The sample taken for sequencing was peripheral blood. These receptors originate from a man older than 75 with acute or convalescent COVID-19. CDR3s include the opening cysteine and the closing phenylalanine or tryptophan. The order of the fields is V gene, clone size, D gene, J gene, CDR3 length, CDR3 DNA, CDR3 protein. A D gene is named only where the DNA matches it firmly. Not all rows give a size; the values are once, few, many and, for expanded clones, a class.

TRBV28	-	TRBD1	TRBJ2-2	15	TGTGCCAGCAGTAGACCGACAGGGTCCACCGGGGAGCTGTTTTTT	CASSRPTGSTGELFF
TRBV27	-	TRBD1	TRBJ2-7	14	TGTGCCAGCAGTTACCGGACAGGGTTAAGCGAGCAGTACTTC	CASSYRTGLSEQYF
TRBV4-3	-	-	TRBJ1-1	13	TGCGCTAGCAGCCAAGAGGCGGACACTGAAGCTTTCTTT	CASSQEADTEAFF
TRBV19	-	TRBD1	TRBJ1-1	15	TGTGCCAGTAGTACGGGACAGGGCTGGAACACTGAAGCTTTCTTT	CASSTGQGWNTEAFF
TRBV5-4	few	TRBD1	TRBJ1-5	15	TGTGCCAGCAGCGCTCCCAGGGGGGTTAATCAGCCCCAGCATTTT	CASSAPRGVNQPQHF
TRBV23-1	-	-	TRBJ1-1	18	TGCGCCAGCAGTCTCCAAAGGGTCGACCGCGGGAAGAGTACTGAAGCTTTCTTT	CASSLQRVDRGKSTEAFF
TRBV9	-	-	TRBJ2-3	14	TGTGCCAGCAGCGTAGGTGGCACCATAAATACGCAGTATTTT	CASSVGGTINTQYF
TRBV19	-	TRBD1	TRBJ1-1	14	TGTGCCAGTAGTATAGCCTCGACAGGGTCTGAAGCTTTCTTT	CASSIASTGSEAFF
TRBV7-9	-	-	TRBJ2-3	15	TGTGCCAGCAGCTTCGGCGGAAATCCCACAGATACGCAGTATTTT	CASSFGGNPTDTQYF
TRBV4-3	many	TRBD2	TRBJ2-1	16	TGCGCCAGCAGCCAAGGACTAGCGGTCTCCTACAATGAGCAGTTCTTC	CASSQGLAVSYNEQFF
TRBV10-3	-	-	TRBJ2-1	14	TGTGCCACCACGGACAGTAGCTCCTACAATGAGCAGTTCTTC	CATTDSSSYNEQFF
TRBV9	-	TRBD1	TRBJ2-7	14	TGTGCCAGCAGCGGGACAGGGGGGAGCCACGAGCAGTACTTC	CASSGTGGSHEQYF
TRBV9	-	-	TRBJ1-1	14	TGTGCCAGCAGCGTAGGCGGGGAAGGCACTGAAGCTTTCTTT	CASSVGGEGTEAFF
TRBV7-9	-	-	TRBJ1-1	14	TGTGCCAGCAGCCCATCGAGTCCGAGTCCTGAAGCTTTCTTT	CASSPSSPSPEAFF
TRBV5-1	few	-	TRBJ2-7	14	TGCGCCAGCGGCCCAGCGGGCTTCTCCTACGAGCAGTACTTC	CASGPAGFSYEQYF
TRBV2	-	-	TRBJ2-2	14	TGTGCCAGCAGTAGGTCAGGGGTCACCGGGGAGCTGTTTTTT	CASSRSGVTGELFF
TRBV7-8	-	-	TRBJ1-1	15	TGTGCCAGCAGCTTAGATTCTTCGACTAGGACTGAAGCTTTCTTT	CASSLDSSTRTEAFF
TRBV29-1	few	-	TRBJ2-7	11	TGCAGCGCGACAGACTCCTACGAGCAGTACTTC	CSATDSYEQYF
TRBV6-7	-	-	TRBJ1-4	12	TGTGCCAGAGAACGGTCTAATGAAAAACTGTTTTTT	CARERSNEKLFF
TRBV6-2/TRBV6-3	-	-	TRBJ1-5	16	TGTGCCAGCAGTTACTCCTCCCGGGGAGGGGATCAGCCCCAGCATTTT	CASSYSSRGGDQPQHF
TRBV14	-	TRBD2	TRBJ2-2	15	TGTGCCAGCAGGCAGAGCCGGGGAGGGACCGGGGAGCTGTTTTTT	CASRQSRGGTGELFF
TRBV30	once	-	TRBJ1-2	12	TGTGCCTGGAGGAGGACAGTCTATGGCTACACCTTC	CAWRRTVYGYTF
TRBV10-3	-	TRBD1	TRBJ1-1	11	TGTGCCATCACTACAGGGGCAGGAGCTTTCTTT	CAITTGAGAFF
TRBV29-1	-	TRBD1	TRBJ1-2	13	TGCAGCGGTACGACAGGGGCAAACTATGGCTACACCTTC	CSGTTGANYGYTF
TRBV7-2	-	TRBD1	TRBJ1-5	15	TGTGCCAGCAGCCAGGGACAGGGAAAAGGGCAGCCCCAGCATTTT	CASSQGQGKGQPQHF
TRBV11-3	few	-	TRBJ2-1	15	TGTGCCAGCAGCTTAGCGCAGGATGGGTACAATGAGCAGTTCTTC	CASSLAQDGYNEQFF
TRBV5-1	-	TRBD2	TRBJ2-1	15	TGCGCCAGCAGCTCACTAGCGGGAGGTAACAATGAGCAGTTCTTC	CASSSLAGGNNEQFF
TRBV25-1	once	TRBD1	TRBJ1-2	14	TGTGCCAGCAGGGGCAGGGGGTATAGCGATGGCTACACCTTC	CASRGRGYSDGYTF
TRBV5-4	-	-	TRBJ2-3	16	TGTGCCAGCAGCGCGGTAGGGGGACCTAGCACAGATACGCAGTATTTT	CASSAVGGPSTDTQYF